What follows describes a single T cell receptor (beta chain). Its antigen is undetermined. The sample comes from a study of graft-versus-host responses after intestinal transplantation. The overall study: Recipients received multivisceral, liver-intestinal, or isolated intestinal transplants. Following induction with anti-thymocyte globulin, all recipients were given tacrolimus and steroids for two to three years.

The V gene's germline CDR1 is SEHNR and CDR2 FQNEAQ (reference sequence). Trimming cost V 3 bases and J 4 bases; bases outside gene matches: 7. The CDR3 has 15 amino acids. Study-wide points: Detected in recipient marrow were GvH clones, some of which were first observed in ileum or blood. Circulating GvH clones peaking coincided with falling HvG clones soon after transplant.

Libraries were prepared by immunoSEQ multiplex PCR; TCRdb keeps only in-frame clonotypes and omits some of them. The repertoire consists of 90,000 to 100,000 clones, with roughly nine tenths occurring once and the leading ten covering roughly 0.5%. The TCR originated in a human donor who received an intestinal transplant. V gene TRBV7-9 combines with J gene TRBJ2-7, with TRBD1 identical over 9 bases. This specimen was unstimulated CD8+ T cells sorted from spleen or lymph node cells, taken before intestinal transplant. The CDR3 sequence: CASSFPDRGLYEQYF. Written as DNA, the CDR3 is TGTGCCAGCAGCTTCCCGGACAGGGGTTTGTACGAGCAGTACTTC.